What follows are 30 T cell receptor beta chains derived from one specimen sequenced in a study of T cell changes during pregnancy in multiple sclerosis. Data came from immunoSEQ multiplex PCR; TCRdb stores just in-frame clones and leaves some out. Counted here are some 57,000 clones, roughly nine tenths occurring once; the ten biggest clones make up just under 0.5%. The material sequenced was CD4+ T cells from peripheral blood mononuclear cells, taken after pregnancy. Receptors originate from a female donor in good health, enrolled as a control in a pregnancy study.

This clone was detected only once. CDR3 region: CASSERENTEAFF. DNA of the CDR3: TGTGCCAGCAGTGAACGGGAGAACACTGAAGCTTTCTTT. The rearrangement uses TRBV6-4 and TRBJ1-1; D is uncertain. Trimming shortened V by 3 bases and J by 1 base, and 6 bases separated the two germline ends. CDR1 is MRHNA, CDR2 SNTAGT, per germline. The CDR3 is 13 residues long.

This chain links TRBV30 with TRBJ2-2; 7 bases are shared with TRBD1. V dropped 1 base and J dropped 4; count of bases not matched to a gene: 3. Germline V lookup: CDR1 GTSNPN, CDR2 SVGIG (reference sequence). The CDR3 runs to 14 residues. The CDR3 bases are TGTGCCTGGAGTGGCCCAGGGGGCACCGGGGAGCTGTTTTTT. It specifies CAWSGPGGTGELFF.

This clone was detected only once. The CDR3 is CASFGQRNYGYTF. CDR3 nucleotide sequence: TGTGCCAGCTTCGGACAGCGTAACTATGGCTACACCTTC. The V call is TRBV5-6, the J call TRBJ1-2; possibly TRBD1 for D (6 bases). Germline values: CDR1 SGHDT, CDR2 YYEEEE. The CDR3 is 13 residues long. The V end was cut by 7 bases, the J end by 1 base, with 11 bases between.

DNA of the CDR3: TGTGCCAGCAGGAAAAGGGGGACTGAAGCTTTCTTT. Translated: CASRKRGTEAFF. The gene calls are TRBV21-1 and TRBJ1-1; no DNA check was done on the table's D call, TRBD1. TRBV21-1 is deemed a pseudogene. The CDR3 has 12 residues.

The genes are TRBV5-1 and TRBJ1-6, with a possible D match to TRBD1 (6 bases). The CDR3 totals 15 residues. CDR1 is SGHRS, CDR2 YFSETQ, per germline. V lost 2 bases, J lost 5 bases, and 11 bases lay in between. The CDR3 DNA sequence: TGCGCCAGCAGCTTCACGGACAGAGATAATTCACCCCTCCACTTT. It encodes CASSFTDRDNSPLHF. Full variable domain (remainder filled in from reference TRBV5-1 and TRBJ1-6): KAGVTQTPRYLIKTRGQQVTLSCSPISGHRSVSWYQQTPGQGLQFLFEYFSETQRNKGNFPGRFSGRQFSNSRSEMNVSTLELGDSALYLCASSFTDRDNSPLHFGNGTRLTVT.

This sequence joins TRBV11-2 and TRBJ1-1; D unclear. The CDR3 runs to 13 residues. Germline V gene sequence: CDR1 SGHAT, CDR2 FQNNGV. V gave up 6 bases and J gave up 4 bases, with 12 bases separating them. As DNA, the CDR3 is TGTGCCAGCAGGACCCGGGAGGCCACTGAAGCTTTCTTT. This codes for CASRTREATEAFF.

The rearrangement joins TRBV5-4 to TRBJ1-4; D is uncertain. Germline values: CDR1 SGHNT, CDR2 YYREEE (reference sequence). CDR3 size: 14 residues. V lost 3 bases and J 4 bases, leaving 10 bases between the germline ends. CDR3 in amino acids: CASSSRDFNEKLFF. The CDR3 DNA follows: TGTGCCAGCAGCTCTAGAGACTTTAATGAAAAACTGTTTTTT.

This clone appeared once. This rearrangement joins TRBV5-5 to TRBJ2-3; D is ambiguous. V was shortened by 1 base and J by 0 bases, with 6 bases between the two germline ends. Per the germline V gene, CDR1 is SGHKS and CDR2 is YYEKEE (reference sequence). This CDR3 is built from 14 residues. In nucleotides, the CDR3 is TGTGCCAGCAGCTTGACAGAAAGCACAGATACGCAGTATTTT. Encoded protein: CASSLTESTDTQYF.

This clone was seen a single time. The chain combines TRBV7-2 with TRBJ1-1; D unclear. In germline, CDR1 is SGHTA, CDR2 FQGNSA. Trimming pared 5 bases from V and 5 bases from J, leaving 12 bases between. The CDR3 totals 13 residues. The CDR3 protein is CASSPTPGTEAFF. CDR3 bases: TGTGCCAGCAGCCCCACTCCCGGGACTGAAGCTTTCTTT.

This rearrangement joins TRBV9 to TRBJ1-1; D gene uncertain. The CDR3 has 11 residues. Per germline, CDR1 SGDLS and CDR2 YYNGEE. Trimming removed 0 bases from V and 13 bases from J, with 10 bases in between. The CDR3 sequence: CASSVARRGFF. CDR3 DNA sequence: TGTGCCAGCAGCGTAGCTCGTCGGGGTTTCTTT.

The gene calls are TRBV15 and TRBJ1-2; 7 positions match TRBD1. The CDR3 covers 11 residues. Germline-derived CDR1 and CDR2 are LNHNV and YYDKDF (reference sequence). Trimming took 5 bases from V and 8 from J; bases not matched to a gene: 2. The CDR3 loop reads CATSWTGGYTF. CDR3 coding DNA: TGTGCCACCAGCTGGACAGGAGGCTACACCTTC.

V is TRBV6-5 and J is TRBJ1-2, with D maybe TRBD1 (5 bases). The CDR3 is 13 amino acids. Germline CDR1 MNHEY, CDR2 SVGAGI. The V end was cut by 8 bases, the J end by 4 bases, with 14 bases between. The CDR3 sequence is CASSRGVGYGYTF. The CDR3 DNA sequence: TGTGCCAGCTCCCGGGGGGTAGGCTATGGCTACACCTTC.

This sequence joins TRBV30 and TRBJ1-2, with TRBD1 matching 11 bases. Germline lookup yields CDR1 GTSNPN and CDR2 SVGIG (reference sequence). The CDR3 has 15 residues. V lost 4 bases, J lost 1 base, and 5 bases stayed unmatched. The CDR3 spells CAWNLGQGVNYGYTF. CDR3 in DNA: TGTGCCTGGAACTTGGGACAGGGGGTTAACTATGGCTACACCTTC.

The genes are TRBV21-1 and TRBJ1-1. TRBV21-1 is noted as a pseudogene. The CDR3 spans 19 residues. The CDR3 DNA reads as TGTGCCAGCAGCAAATGGGCTGTTTTAATCGGGGAAAAGACCACTGAAGCTTTCTTT. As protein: CASSKWAVLIGEKTTEAFF.

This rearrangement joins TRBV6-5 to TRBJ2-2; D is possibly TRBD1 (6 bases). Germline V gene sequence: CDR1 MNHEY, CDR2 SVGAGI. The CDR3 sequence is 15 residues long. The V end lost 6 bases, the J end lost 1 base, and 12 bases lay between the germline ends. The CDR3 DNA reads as TGTGCCAGCAGGACGAGGACAGTGAACACCGGGGAGCTGTTTTTT. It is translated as CASRTRTVNTGELFF.

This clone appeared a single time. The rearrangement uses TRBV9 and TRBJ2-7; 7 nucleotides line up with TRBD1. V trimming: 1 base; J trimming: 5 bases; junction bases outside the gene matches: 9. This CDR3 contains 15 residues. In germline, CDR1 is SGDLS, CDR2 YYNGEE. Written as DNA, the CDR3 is TGTGCCAGCAGCGTACGAACAGGGGAGTTCAACGAGCAGTACTTC. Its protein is CASSVRTGEFNEQYF.

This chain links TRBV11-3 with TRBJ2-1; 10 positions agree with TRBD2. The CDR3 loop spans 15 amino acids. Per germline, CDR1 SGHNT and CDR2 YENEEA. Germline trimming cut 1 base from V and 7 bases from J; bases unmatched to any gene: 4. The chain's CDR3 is CASSLGASGGNEQFF. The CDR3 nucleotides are TGTGCCAGCAGCTTAGGGGCTAGCGGGGGAAATGAGCAGTTCTTC.

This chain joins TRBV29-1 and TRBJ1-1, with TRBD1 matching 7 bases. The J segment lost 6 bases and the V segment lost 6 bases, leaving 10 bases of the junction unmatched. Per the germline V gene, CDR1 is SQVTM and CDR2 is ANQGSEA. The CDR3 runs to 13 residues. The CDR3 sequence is CSVAQTGSPEAFF. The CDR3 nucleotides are TGCAGCGTCGCCCAGACAGGGTCTCCTGAAGCTTTCTTT.

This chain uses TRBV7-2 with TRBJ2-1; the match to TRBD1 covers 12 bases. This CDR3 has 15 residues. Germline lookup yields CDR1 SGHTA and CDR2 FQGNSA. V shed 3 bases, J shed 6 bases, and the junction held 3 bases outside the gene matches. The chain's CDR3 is CASSLGQGASNEQFF. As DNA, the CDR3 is TGTGCCAGCAGCTTGGGACAGGGGGCATCCAATGAGCAGTTCTTC.

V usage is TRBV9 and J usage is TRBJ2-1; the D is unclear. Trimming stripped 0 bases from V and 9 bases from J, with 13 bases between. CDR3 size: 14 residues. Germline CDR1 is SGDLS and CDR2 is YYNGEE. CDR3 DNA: TGTGCCAGCAGCGTAGTGCAGGAAAGTGGTGAGCAGTTCTTC. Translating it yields CASSVVQESGEQFF.

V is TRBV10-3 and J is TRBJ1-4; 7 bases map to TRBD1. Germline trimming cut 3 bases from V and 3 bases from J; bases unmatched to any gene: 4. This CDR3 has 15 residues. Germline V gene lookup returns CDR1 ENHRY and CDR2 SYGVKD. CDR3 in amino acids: CAISDPGQSNEKLFF. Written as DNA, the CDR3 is TGTGCCATCAGTGACCCGGGACAGTCTAATGAAAAACTGTTTTTT.

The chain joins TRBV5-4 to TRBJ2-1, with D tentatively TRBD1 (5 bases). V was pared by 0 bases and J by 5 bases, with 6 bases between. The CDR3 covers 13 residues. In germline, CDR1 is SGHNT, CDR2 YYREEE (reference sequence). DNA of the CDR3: TGTGCCAGCAGCTTGGGCAGGGACAATGAGCAGTTCTTC. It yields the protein CASSLGRDNEQFF.

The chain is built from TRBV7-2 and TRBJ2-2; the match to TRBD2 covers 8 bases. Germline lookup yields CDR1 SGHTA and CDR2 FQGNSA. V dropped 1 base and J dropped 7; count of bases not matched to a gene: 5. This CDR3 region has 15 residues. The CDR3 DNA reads TGTGCCAGCAGCTTAGAATCCGGGGGGGGCGGGGAGCTGTTTTTT. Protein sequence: CASSLESGGGGELFF.

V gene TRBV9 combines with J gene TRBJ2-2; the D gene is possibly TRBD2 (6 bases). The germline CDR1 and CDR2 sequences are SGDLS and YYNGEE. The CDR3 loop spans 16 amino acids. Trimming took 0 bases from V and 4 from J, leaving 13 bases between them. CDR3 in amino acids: CASSVAGGVGTGELFF. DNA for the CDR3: TGTGCCAGCAGCGTAGCCGGGGGAGTAGGCACCGGGGAGCTGTTTTTT.

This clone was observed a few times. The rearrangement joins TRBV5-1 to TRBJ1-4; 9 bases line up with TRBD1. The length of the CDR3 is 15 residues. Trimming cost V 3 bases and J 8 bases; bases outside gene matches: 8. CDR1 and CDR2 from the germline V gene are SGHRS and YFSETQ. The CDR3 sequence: CASSSLQGADEKLFF. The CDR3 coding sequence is TGCGCCAGCAGCTCCCTACAGGGGGCCGACGAAAAACTGTTTTTT.

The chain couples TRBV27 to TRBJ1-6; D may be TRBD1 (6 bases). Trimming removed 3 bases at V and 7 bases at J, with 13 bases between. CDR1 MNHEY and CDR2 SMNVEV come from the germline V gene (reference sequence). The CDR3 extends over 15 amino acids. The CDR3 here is CASSFSGQLNSPLHF. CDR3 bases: TGTGCCAGCAGTTTCTCCGGACAGTTAAATTCACCCCTCCACTTT.

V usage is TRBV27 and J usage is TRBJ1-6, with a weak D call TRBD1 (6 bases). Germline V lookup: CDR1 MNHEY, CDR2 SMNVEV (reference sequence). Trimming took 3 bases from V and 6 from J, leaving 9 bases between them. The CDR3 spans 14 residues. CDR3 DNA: TGTGCCAGCAGTTTGGTCAGGGGTAATTCACCCCTCCACTTT. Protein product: CASSLVRGNSPLHF.

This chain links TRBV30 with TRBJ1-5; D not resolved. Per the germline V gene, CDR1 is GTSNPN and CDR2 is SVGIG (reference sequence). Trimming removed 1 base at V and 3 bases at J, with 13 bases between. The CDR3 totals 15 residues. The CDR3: CAWSGGGTYNQPQHF. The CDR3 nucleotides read TGTGCCTGGAGTGGCGGAGGAACCTACAATCAGCCCCAGCATTTT.

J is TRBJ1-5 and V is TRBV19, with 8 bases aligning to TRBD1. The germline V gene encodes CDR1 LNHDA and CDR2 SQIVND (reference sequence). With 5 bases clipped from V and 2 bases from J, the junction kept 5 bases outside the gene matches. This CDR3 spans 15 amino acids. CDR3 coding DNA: TGTGCCAGTAGTGAGCAGGGACAGGGCAATCAGCCCCAGCATTTT. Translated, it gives CASSEQGQGNQPQHF.

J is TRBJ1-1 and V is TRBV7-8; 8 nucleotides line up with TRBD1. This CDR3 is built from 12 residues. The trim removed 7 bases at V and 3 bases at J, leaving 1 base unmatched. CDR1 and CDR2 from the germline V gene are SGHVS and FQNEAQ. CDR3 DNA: TGTGCCAGCAACAGGGGGGACACTGAAGCTTTCTTT. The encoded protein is CASNRGDTEAFF. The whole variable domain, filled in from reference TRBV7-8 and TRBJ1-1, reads GAGVSQSPRYKVAKRGQDVALRCDPISGHVSLFWYQQALGQGPEFLTYFQNEAQLDKSGLPSDRFFAERPEGSVSTLKIQRTQQEDSAVYLCASNRGDTEAFFGQGTRLTVV.